This TCR beta chain was documented in a study of T cell responses to AZD1222 COVID-19 vaccine. The V and J ends lost 3 bases and 5 bases respectively, with 10 bases between them. The CDR3 is 13 residues long. Germline-derived CDR1 and CDR2 are LGHNA and YNFKEQ. Assay: immunoSEQ multiplex PCR; the TCRdb copy retains only in-frame clones and omits some. Of 120,000 to 150,000 clones in the sample, just over 90% are singletons; the top ten hold 0.75% to 1%. The sequence was collected from an adult in good health. The rearrangement joins TRBV4-2 to TRBJ2-5; the D is unclear. The input for sequencing was peripheral blood, taken on day 0 of MenACWY control vaccination. The CDR3, as DNA: TGTGCCAGCAGCCAGCCGTCAGAGGAGACCCAGTACTTC. Translation gives CASSQPSEETQYF.